This TCR beta chain was captured by sequencing in a study of memory CD4+ T cells and cytomegalovirus serostatus. At the level of the study: Of the healthy Belgian adults, several were CMV seropositive and 24 seronegative. General observations from the study: Suggested: most of the CMV-linked TCR signature lies in CD4+ memory cells.

Details on this clone: Its specificity is unknown.

The CDR3 spans 14 residues. V shed 0 bases and J 3 bases; nucleotides not matched to a gene: 1. Germline V gene lookup returns CDR1 MNHEY and CDR2 SVGAGI. The sort gate was single viable CD3+CD4+CD8-CD45RO+ cells for memory CD4+ T cells. Donors' CMV status reflects serum IgG against pp150, pp28, p38, p52. After thawing, CD4+ T cells were positively selected. Clones were read by immunoSEQ multiplex PCR, and TCRdb kept only the in-frame ones, dropping some. The table shows roughly 76,000 clones, with around four fifths occurring only once. Sequencing used memory CD4+ T cells from blood. The sequence derives from an adult in good health and CMV-seropositive. The chain is built from TRBV6-5 and TRBJ2-5; 7 positions agree with TRBD2. The CDR3 DNA sequence: TGTGCCAGCAGTTACTCCGGGACTAAAGAGACCCAGTACTTC. It yields the protein CASSYSGTKETQYF.